The 18 T cell receptor beta chains in this list originate from one sample, sequenced in a study of molecular identifiers for immune sequencing clone quantification. Via MiXCR, TCRdb re-called the PCR reads, giving one row per CDR3 protein. There are over 550,000 distinct CDR3 sequences in the sample; over 25% occur only once, and roughly 0.83% lies in the top ten. Material for sequencing was naive CD8+ T cells from blood, with Jurkat cell RNA spiked in. Regarding subset: FACS-sorted CD8+CD4-CCR7+CD45RA+ naive T cells. The receptor set was obtained from a human donor in good health. Some libraries in this study had Jurkat cell RNA spiked in.

This clonotype showed up many times. V and J are TRBV5-6 and TRBJ2-6; perhaps TRBD1 as D (5 bases). V was cut by 3 bases and J by 3 bases, with 10 bases left in between. The germline CDR1 and CDR2 sequences are SGHDT and YYEEEE. The CDR3 has 15 residues. The CDR3 loop reads CASSYRGVGANVLTF. Written as DNA, the CDR3 is TGTGCCAGCAGCTATAGGGGCGTTGGGGCCAACGTCCTGACTTTC.

This clonotype turned up a few times. The CDR3 DNA sequence: TGTGCCAGTACTTGGGGGGAGGGGGCAGCCACTGAAGCTTTCTTT. This gives the protein CASTWGEGAATEAFF. The chain recombines TRBV19 with TRBJ1-1, with 7 bases identical to TRBD1. The CDR3 is 15 residues long. Germline V CDR1 and CDR2: LNHDA, SQIVND (reference sequence). With 7 bases clipped from V and 4 bases from J, the junction kept 12 bases outside the gene matches. The complete variable domain, with remaining parts taken from reference TRBV19 and TRBJ1-1, reads DGGITQSPKYLFRKEGQNVTLSCEQNLNHDAMYWYRQDPGQGLRLIYYSQIVNDFQKGDIAEGYSVSREKKESFPLTVTSAQKNPTAFYLCASTWGEGAATEAFFGQGTRLTVV.

Comments on this clonotype: A much larger clone differs by one base, so this may be a read error. The V gene is TRBV5-4, the J gene TRBJ1-4; D is unresolved. This CDR3 contains 17 residues. Germline lookup yields CDR1 SGHNT and CDR2 YYREEE (reference sequence). The CDR3 loop is CASSRIPSSATTEKLFF. CDR3 sequence (DNA): TGTGCCAGCAGCAGGATCCCGTCATCTGCAACTACTGAAAAACTGTTTTTT.

There are many counts of this clonotype. The V gene is TRBV7-2, the J gene TRBJ2-3, with 13 bases matching TRBD2. V shed 5 bases, J shed 0 bases, and the junction held 11 bases outside the gene matches. The germline V gene has CDR1 SGHTA and CDR2 FQGNSA. This CDR3 region has 19 residues. The CDR3 spells CASSLRTSGGIGSTDTQYF. The CDR3 nucleotides are TGTGCCAGCAGCCTGCGGACTAGCGGGGGTATCGGTAGCACAGATACGCAGTATTTT.

Only one count was recorded for this clonotype. This could be a read error, since a much larger clone is one nucleotide away. This CDR3 fails to terminate in the conserved phenylalanine or tryptophan, so it likely reflects a read error. The genes are TRBV7-3 and TRBJ2-5; D might be TRBD1 or TRBD2, each matching 6 bases. Trimming pared 5 bases from V and 1 base from J, leaving 11 bases between. The CDR3 loop spans 14 amino acids. Germline lookup yields CDR1 SGHTA and CDR2 FQGTGA. The CDR3 loop reads CASSKEGGQETQYL. The CDR3 coding sequence is TGTGCCAGCAGCAAAGAGGGGGGCCAAGAGACCCAGTACCTC.

On this clonotype itself: Given the absence of the conserved phenylalanine or tryptophan at the CDR3 end, a read error is likely. The chain recombines TRBV9 with TRBJ2-2; 8 bases are a match to TRBD2. The CDR3 is 17 residues long. V lost 0 bases and J lost 4; bases outside the gene matches: 8. Germline V gene sequence: CDR1 SGDLS, CDR2 YYNGEE. As DNA, the CDR3 is TGTGCCAGCAGCGTAGGAGGTGGCGGGGGGTCCACCGGGGAGCTGTTTTAT. This encodes CASSVGGGGGSTGELFY.

The gene calls are TRBV4-1 and TRBJ1-1, with D perhaps TRBD1 (5 bases). This CDR3 has 17 amino acids. Per the germline V gene, CDR1 is MGHRA and CDR2 is YSYEKL. The V and J ends lost 1 base and 2 bases respectively, with 17 bases between them. CDR3 nucleotides: TGCGCCAGCAGCCAAGGTCAGTTCAGCCGGGACAACACTGAAGCTTTCTTT. Translation: CASSQGQFSRDNTEAFF.

On this clonotype itself: It is likely a read error, because the conserved phenylalanine at the end of the CDR3 is missing. The DNA of the CDR3 is TGCAGCGTTCGTTCGAACACCGGGGAGCTGTTTCTG. Translating it yields CSVRSNTGELFL. This sequence joins TRBV29-1 and TRBJ2-2; D is undetermined. The germline V and J ends were trimmed by 5 bases and 0 bases, with 4 bases remaining between them. This CDR3 region has 12 residues. Per the germline V gene, CDR1 is SQVTM and CDR2 is ANQGSEA.

This clonotype was seen only a few times. CDR3 in amino acids: CASSQDSGRELFF. CDR3 coding DNA: TGCGCCAGCAGCCAAGATTCGGGTCGGGAGCTGTTTTTT. The chain is built from TRBV4-1 and TRBJ2-2; the D is unclear. CDR1 and CDR2 (germline): MGHRA, YSYEKL. V lost 0 bases and J lost 9, with 8 bases in between. The CDR3 length is 13 residues.

The rearrangement links TRBV7-6 to TRBJ1-5, with D possibly matching TRBD1 (6 bases). Trimming stripped 6 bases from V and 6 bases from J, with 15 bases between. CDR3 length equals 14 residues. Per germline, CDR1 SGHVS and CDR2 FNYEAQ. This CDR3 reads CASSPGTQLQPQHF. CDR3 nucleotide sequence: TGTGCCAGCAGTCCCGGGACACAACTTCAGCCCCAGCATTTT.

In this sample, this clonotype turned up many times. The V call is TRBV6-2 or TRBV6-3, the J call TRBJ2-7; 8 nucleotides align to TRBD1. V was clipped by 6 bases and J by 6 bases; unmatched bases: 7. The CDR3 is 13 residues long. Germline lookup yields CDR1 MNHEY and CDR2 SVGEGT. CDR3 loop: CASSPRTGFEQYF. The CDR3 bases are TGTGCCAGCAGCCCGAGGACAGGGTTCGAGCAGTACTTC.

The chain joins TRBV5-4 to TRBJ2-3; TRBD2 aligns across 11 bases. V was pared by 5 bases and J by 0 bases, with 5 bases of the junction left unmatched. The germline gives CDR1 SGHNT, CDR2 YYREEE (reference sequence). CDR3 length equals 16 residues. Here the CDR3 DNA reads TGTGCCAGCAGTAAATTAGCGGGAGGGAGCACAGATACGCAGTATTTT. It encodes CASSKLAGGSTDTQYF.

Of note for this clonotype: A read error is possible here, since a much larger clone lies one base away. The CDR3 does not close with the conserved phenylalanine or tryptophan, likely indicating a read error. This sequence joins TRBV15 and TRBJ2-7; D gene unclear. V dropped 3 bases and J dropped 4 bases, with 4 bases sitting between them. The V gene's germline CDR1 is LNHNV and CDR2 YYDKDF (reference sequence). The CDR3 consists of 11 residues. CDR3 bases: TGTGCCACCAGCAGCGGGTACGAGCAGTACCTC. Translating gives CATSSGYEQYL.

The table lists this clonotype with a few counts. Its ends do not fully match the called genes, so a read error is possible. The genes are TRBV7-7 and TRBJ2-7; 9 bases line up with TRBD1. The CDR3 contains 14 residues. CDR1 is SSHAT and CDR2 is FNYEAQ in the germline V gene (reference sequence). The CDR3 DNA is TGTGCTAGCAGTCCGGGACAGGGACACTACGAGCAGTACTTC. This translates into CASSPGQGHYEQYF.

This clonotype has a count of ten or more. The chain employs TRBV30 and TRBJ2-3; the D gene is possibly TRBD1 (5 bases). The CDR3 covers 13 residues. Germline CDR1 reads GTSNPN; CDR2 reads SVGIG (reference sequence). V lost 2 bases and J 10 bases, leaving 16 bases between the germline ends. The CDR3 here is CAWSPLSGLAQYF. The CDR3 region has the DNA TGTGCCTGGAGTCCGCTCTCAGGGTTGGCGCAGTATTTT.

To note about this clonotype: An end of the junction does not agree with germline; a read error may underlie this. The rearrangement links TRBV28 to TRBJ2-7; maybe TRBD1 (6 bases). This CDR3 spans 14 amino acids. CDR1 and CDR2 from the germline V gene are MDHEN and SYDVKM. The CDR3 DNA reads as TGTGCCAGCAGCTTAGACAGGAAGGTCTACGAGCCGTCCTTC. Translated, it gives CASSLDRKVYEPSF.

This clonotype was seen ten or more times. The chain uses TRBV12-3 or TRBV12-4 and TRBJ2-7; D remains unclear. The CDR3 runs to 13 residues. V lost 4 bases to trimming and J lost 2 bases, with 9 bases between them. CDR3 coding DNA: TGTGCCAGCAGTTACACAGCTCCCTACGAGCAGTACTTC. It translates to CASSYTAPYEQYF.

As for this clonotype: Since a much larger clone is just one base distant, this may be a read error. This chain connects TRBV7-6 to TRBJ2-2, with D tentatively TRBD2 (5 bases). CDR3 length: 13 amino acids. Germline assignment: CDR1 SGHVS and CDR2 FNYEAQ. CDR3: CASSPNAVGELVF. DNA of the CDR3: TGTGCCAGCAGCCCCAATGCGGTCGGGGAGCTGGTTTTT. The full variable domain, its missing parts supplied by reference TRBV7-6 and TRBJ2-2, is GAGVSQSPRYKVTKRGQDVALRCDPISGHVSLYWYRQALGQGPEFLTYFNYEAQQDKSGLPNDRFSAERPEGSISTLTIQRTEQRDSAMYRCASSPNAVGELVFGEGSRLTVL.